One sample yielded the 21 T cell receptor beta chains listed below, sequenced in a study of cytomegalovirus exposure and HLA in healthy donors. It was with 60 Vbeta and 13 Jbeta primers that the PCR ran. Generated by immunoSEQ multiplex PCR, the TCRdb table keeps only in-frame clones and is missing some. The data show 150,000 or so clones, over 60% seen once. Sequenced: PBMCs. Receptors were obtained from a male donor in good health and CMV-seropositive.

The rearrangement links TRBV19 to TRBJ1-1; D is perhaps TRBD1 (6 bases). V was cut by 7 bases and J by 0 bases, with 15 bases left in between. Germline-derived CDR1 and CDR2 are LNHDA and SQIVND (reference sequence). The CDR3 has 15 amino acids. The chain's CDR3 is CASKMRDKLNTEAFF. For the CDR3, the DNA is TGTGCCAGTAAGATGAGGGACAAGCTGAACACTGAAGCTTTCTTT.

This clone was seen only a few times. The V call is TRBV29-1, the J call TRBJ2-1, with 7 nucleotides matching TRBD2. The J segment lost 5 bases and the V segment lost 4 bases, leaving 8 bases of the junction unmatched. Germline lookup yields CDR1 SQVTM and CDR2 ANQGSEA. CDR3 length equals 14 residues. CDR3 region: CSVGPHLADNEQFF. The DNA of the CDR3 is TGCAGCGTTGGACCCCACCTAGCGGACAATGAGCAGTTCTTC.

The rearrangement uses TRBV5-1 and TRBJ2-3, with no clear D. CDR1 and CDR2 (germline): SGHRS, YFSETQ. With 4 bases removed from V and 6 bases from J, the gap between germline ends came to 12 bases. The CDR3 sequence is 13 residues long. CDR3 loop: CASSQSPGDTQYF. The CDR3 DNA sequence: TGCGCCAGCAGCCAGAGCCCCGGGGATACGCAGTATTTT.

V gene TRBV6-5 combines with J gene TRBJ1-5; 10 bases map to TRBD1. CDR3 size: 14 residues. Trimming at V came to 6 bases and at J to 5 bases, leaving 4 bases not matched to a gene. Per the germline V gene, CDR1 is MNHEY and CDR2 is SVGAGI. The chain's CDR3 is CASRAGQGDQPQHF. CDR3 nucleotide sequence: TGTGCCAGCAGGGCCGGACAGGGGGATCAGCCCCAGCATTTT.

This chain uses TRBV6-1 with TRBJ2-7, with 7 bases fitting TRBD1. Trimming removed 4 bases from V and 3 bases from J; junction bases left unmatched: 12. CDR3 length: 16 residues. Germline V CDR1 and CDR2: MNHNS, SASEGT. The CDR3 loop reads CASSGKRGGAGYEQYF. In DNA form, the CDR3 reads TGTGCCAGCAGTGGAAAGAGAGGGGGCGCGGGCTACGAGCAGTACTTC.

The chain has TRBV5-3 and TRBJ2-7; D unresolved. TRBV5-3 has ORF status, its function being uncertain. CDR3 length: 14 residues. V lost 0 bases, J lost 0 bases, and 7 bases lay in between. The CDR3 is CARSLDSISYEQYF. DNA for the CDR3: TGTGCCAGAAGCTTGGACAGCATCTCCTACGAGCAGTACTTC.

The V gene is TRBV27, the J gene TRBJ2-3, with D possibly matching TRBD1 (5 bases). Trimming stripped 4 bases from V and 4 bases from J, with 12 bases between. Germline CDR1 and CDR2: MNHEY and SMNVEV (reference sequence). This CDR3 has 14 residues. The DNA for the CDR3 is TGTGCCAGCAGTTATCTAGGGGTCCCAGATACGCAGTATTTT. Translated: CASSYLGVPDTQYF.

The rearrangement uses TRBV6-5 and TRBJ1-5, with TRBD1 matching 11 bases. This CDR3 is built from 15 residues. Germline loops: CDR1 MNHEY, CDR2 SVGAGI. Losses at the gene ends were 10 bases for V and 2 bases for J; bases not matched to a gene: 7. CDR3 nucleotides: TGTGCCACCATCCCGGGACAGGGGGGCAATCAGCCCCAGCATTTT. Translation gives CATIPGQGGNQPQHF.

This clone was detected a few times. V is TRBV28 and J is TRBJ2-3; perhaps TRBD2 as D (6 bases). Trimming removed 7 bases at V and 2 bases at J, with 16 bases between. The length of the CDR3 is 15 residues. Germline V gene sequence: CDR1 MDHEN, CDR2 SYDVKM. CDR3 sequence reads: CASNSPGANTDTQYF. For the CDR3, the DNA is TGTGCCAGCAATTCGCCGGGAGCGAACACAGATACGCAGTATTTT.

The chain joins TRBV6-5 to TRBJ1-2; 8 bases are a match to TRBD1. This CDR3 region has 14 residues. In germline, CDR1 is MNHEY, CDR2 SVGAGI. V lost 4 bases, J lost 4 bases, and 5 bases stayed unmatched. In DNA form, the CDR3 reads TGTGCCAGCAGTTCCGGACAGGGATTCTATGGCTACACCTTC. Translation gives CASSSGQGFYGYTF.

The chain recombines TRBV7-9 with TRBJ1-2, with D unclear. The CDR3 contains 13 residues. The germline V gene encodes CDR1 SEHNR and CDR2 FQNEAQ (reference sequence). V was pared by 2 bases and J by 1 base, with 5 bases between. The CDR3 protein is CASSLYNNYGYTF. CDR3 DNA: TGTGCCAGCAGCTTATACAATAACTATGGCTACACCTTC.

The rearrangement uses TRBV11-2 and TRBJ2-4, with D unclear. The germline V gene encodes CDR1 SGHAT and CDR2 FQNNGV. Trimming cost V 5 bases and J 5 bases, with 7 bases left between them. The CDR3 length is 12 residues. The CDR3 nucleotides are TGTGCCAGCAGCCCGCAGGAAAACATTCAGTACTTC. It translates to CASSPQENIQYF.

The chain is built from TRBV7-8 and TRBJ1-1, with D hard to call. V lost 1 base to trimming and J lost 7 bases, with 16 bases between them. The germline V gene has CDR1 SGHVS and CDR2 FQNEAQ. This CDR3 contains 15 residues. CDR3 sequence (DNA): TGTGCCAGCAGCTTAGAGTCTCGGTTGGTTGGTGAAGCTTTCTTT. Translating it yields CASSLESRLVGEAFF.

The V gene is TRBV25-1, the J gene TRBJ2-7; 10 bases align to TRBD1. The CDR3 totals 15 residues. Per germline, CDR1 MGHDK and CDR2 SYGVNS. J lost 4 bases, V lost 6 bases, and 9 bases had no gene match. The CDR3 spells CASSGPGTGAYEQYF. CDR3 DNA: TGTGCCAGCAGCGGACCCGGGACAGGGGCATACGAGCAGTACTTC.

About this clone itself: One end of the junction fails to match germline, which may point to a read error. V usage is TRBV18 and J usage is TRBJ2-4; TRBD1 aligns across 7 bases. The CDR3 is 14 residues long. CDR1 is KGHSH, CDR2 LQKENI, per germline. The CDR3 is CASSPRDRKNSQYF. The CDR3 nucleotides are TGTGCCAGCTCACCCCGGGACAGAAAGAACAGTCAGTACTTC.

This chain links TRBV2 with TRBJ1-5; D is perhaps TRBD1 (6 bases). V lost 7 bases and J lost 7, with 17 bases in between. Germline CDR1 SNHLY, CDR2 FYNNEI. This CDR3 comprises 14 residues. CDR3 sequence (DNA): TGTGCCAGCACTCGGGCAGGGGCGGACCAGCCCCAGCATTTT. It specifies CASTRAGADQPQHF.

This clone has just one count. The chain carries TRBV19 and TRBJ1-2; D gene ambiguous. This CDR3 region has 12 residues. Germline V gives CDR1 LNHDA, CDR2 SQIVND (reference sequence). The V end was cut by 10 bases, the J end by 4 bases, with 13 bases between. CDR3 sequence reads: CATMGRSYGYTF. DNA of the CDR3: TGTGCCACCATGGGTCGGAGCTATGGCTACACCTTC.

The rearrangement uses TRBV7-9 and TRBJ1-1; tentative D call: TRBD1 (5 bases). The CDR3 length is 15 residues. Germline CDR1 and CDR2: SEHNR and FQNEAQ (reference sequence). Trimming shortened V by 4 bases and J by 0 bases, and 12 bases separated the two germline ends. The CDR3 spells CASSSGTFMNTEAFF. Here the CDR3 DNA reads TGTGCCAGCAGCTCCGGGACTTTTATGAACACTGAAGCTTTCTTT.

This sequence joins TRBV2 and TRBJ2-3; D uncertain. The ends were cut back, 6 bases at V and 6 bases at J, with 10 bases in the middle. The germline CDR1 and CDR2 sequences are SNHLY and FYNNEI. The CDR3 sequence is 12 residues long. Here the CDR3 DNA reads TGTGCCAGCAGGAAGAGGCCTGATACGCAGTATTTT. Amino acid sequence: CASRKRPDTQYF.

This sequence joins TRBV7-3 and TRBJ2-3; TRBD2 is a possible D gene (5 bases). Germline V gives CDR1 SGHTA, CDR2 FQGTGA. V lost 5 bases and J 0 bases, leaving 9 bases between the germline ends. The CDR3 consists of 14 residues. The CDR3, as DNA: TGTGCCAGCAGCCCAAAGCGGAGCACAGATACGCAGTATTTT. Translating it yields CASSPKRSTDTQYF.

This chain joins TRBV6-5 and TRBJ1-4, with D unresolved. Germline V CDR1 and CDR2: MNHEY, SVGAGI. The germline V and J ends were trimmed by 4 bases and 7 bases, with 10 bases remaining between them. The length of the CDR3 is 13 residues. CDR3 sequence reads: CASSWPPGEKLFF. DNA for the CDR3: TGTGCCAGCAGTTGGCCTCCGGGTGAAAAACTGTTTTTT.